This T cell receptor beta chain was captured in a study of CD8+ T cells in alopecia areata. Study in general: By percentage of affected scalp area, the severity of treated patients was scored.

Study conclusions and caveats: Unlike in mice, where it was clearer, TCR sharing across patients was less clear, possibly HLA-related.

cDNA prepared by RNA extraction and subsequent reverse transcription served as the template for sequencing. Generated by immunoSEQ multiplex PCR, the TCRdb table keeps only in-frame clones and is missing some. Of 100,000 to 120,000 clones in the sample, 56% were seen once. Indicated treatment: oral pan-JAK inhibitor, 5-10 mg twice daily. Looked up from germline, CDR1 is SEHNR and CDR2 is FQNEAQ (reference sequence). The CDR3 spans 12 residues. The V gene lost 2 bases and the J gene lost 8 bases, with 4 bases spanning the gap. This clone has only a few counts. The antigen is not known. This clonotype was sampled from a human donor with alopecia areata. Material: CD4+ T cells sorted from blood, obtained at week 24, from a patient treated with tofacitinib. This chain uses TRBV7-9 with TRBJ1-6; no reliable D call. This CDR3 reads CASSLRDSPLHF. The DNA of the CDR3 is TGTGCCAGCAGCTTAAGGGATTCACCCCTCCACTTT.